These T cell receptor beta chains were read from a single sample in a study of Ad26.COV2.S vaccination and SARS-CoV-2 variants. Libraries were prepared by immunoSEQ multiplex PCR; TCRdb keeps only in-frame clonotypes and omits some of them. The table includes around 350,000 clones, roughly 94% detected once. The sample was peripheral blood, taken after recovery from COVID-19. The source of these receptors is a human donor who had recovered from COVID-19. CDR3s leave out the opening cysteine and the closing phenylalanine or tryptophan.

>TRBV7-9|TRBJ1-2
ASSSGRWINYGYT
>TRBV9|TRBJ1-1
ASSMTGVGMNEAF
>TRBV5-6|TRBJ2-2
ASSWERNTGELF
>TRBV20-1|TRBJ1-4
SADNEEKLF
>TRBV6-4|TRBJ2-3
ASSETGTDTQY
>TRBV2|TRBJ1-2
ASSERGSYGYT
>TRBV5-4|TRBJ2-3
ASSLAQRGGTDTQY
>TRBV5-1|TRBJ2-3
ASSLAVGVTSTDTQY
>TRBV6-2/TRBV6-3|TRBJ2-5
ASSSSGTARETQY
>TRBV5-8|TRBJ2-2
ASSLAFGRANTGELF
>TRBV28|TRBJ2-3
ASSLVQGAGADTQY
>TRBV6-5|TRBJ2-1
ASSYPSGGAYNEQF
>TRBV18|TRBJ2-5
ASSPQLGQETQY
>TRBV21-1|TRBJ2-3
ASSKVTGETTDTQY
>TRBV5-5|TRBJ2-1
ASSLAVWDEQF
>TRBV4-1|TRBJ2-7
ASSHPGTPRPYEQY
>TRBV2|TRBJ1-6
ASSERVSYNSPLH
>TRBV6-5|TRBJ1-2
ASSYSRDYGYT
>TRBV10-3|TRBJ1-2
AILKSSGTGYGYT
>TRBV5-6|TRBJ2-2
ASRFIAGGPGELF
>TRBV14|TRBJ2-5
ASSQESVAGGLETQY
>TRBV11-2|TRBJ2-1
ASSRGSGNEQF
>TRBV6-5|TRBJ1-1
ASSRDTEAF
>TRBV10-3|TRBJ1-5
ATRDIPNEQPQH
>TRBV5-1|TRBJ1-1
ASSLVLNTEAF
>TRBV21-1|TRBJ2-7
ASSKWEGSYEQY
>TRBV4-1|TRBJ2-7
ASSPYGVHRRAEQY
>TRBV7-6|TRBJ1-6
ASSLGQGGNSPLH